A selection of T cell receptor beta chains follows, all from one sample in a study of blood T cell repertoires in COVID-19. This table comes from immunoSEQ multiplex PCR, and its TCRdb copy is limited to in-frame clones, with some not included. The sample shows more than 200,000 clones, around 80% of them seen only once. The sequenced sample consisted of peripheral blood. The receptors were gathered from a woman of 80 years or more with COVID-19, enrolled during active disease. CDR3s include the opening cysteine and the closing phenylalanine or tryptophan. A D gene is named only where the DNA matches it firmly. Clone sizes are given selectively: once, few, many, or a class where the clone is expanded.

v_call	d_call	j_call	clone_size	cdr3_nt	cdr3_aa
TRBV2	TRBD1	TRBJ1-1	-	TGTGCCAGCAGTGACGGACAGGCGAACACTGAAGCTTTCTTT	CASSDGQANTEAFF
TRBV30	-	TRBJ2-1	-	TGTGCCTGGAGCGTACCACCGTTCGGGTCAGGGACCTACAATGAGCAGTTCTTC	CAWSVPPFGSGTYNEQFF
TRBV3-1/TRBV3-2	-	TRBJ1-3	-	TGTGCCAGCAGCCCGCGGGGAGGGTCCCTATCTGGAAACACCATATATTTT	CASSPRGGSLSGNTIYF
TRBV7-9	-	TRBJ2-1	-	TGTGCCAGCAGCTTAACACTAGCAGCGGGTGAGCAGTTCTTC	CASSLTLAAGEQFF
TRBV4-1	TRBD1	TRBJ2-1	-	TGCGCCAGCAGCCAAGTACGAGGGGGCCCCGACAATGAGCAGTTCTTC	CASSQVRGGPDNEQFF
TRBV19	TRBD1	TRBJ1-1	-	TGTGCCAGTAACCCCGACAGGGCCCCCAGTTATGTGGCTGAAGCTTTCTTT	CASNPDRAPSYVAEAFF
TRBV5-4	TRBD1	TRBJ1-2	few	TGTGCCAGCAGTAACGGACAGGGAGGTAGCTATGGCTACACCTTC	CASSNGQGGSYGYTF
TRBV7-9	-	TRBJ1-6	-	TGTGCCAGCAGCTCCGATAATTCACCCCTCCACTTT	CASSSDNSPLHF
TRBV4-2	TRBD1	TRBJ1-4	once	TGTGCCAGCAGCCAAGAAAGGTTGCTACAGGGGAATGAAAAACTGTTTTTT	CASSQERLLQGNEKLFF
TRBV7-9	-	TRBJ1-2	-	TGTGCCAGCAGCTTAATGGAGGGTAGAGGCGGCTACACCTTC	CASSLMEGRGGYTF
TRBV5-1	TRBD1	TRBJ1-1	-	TGCGCCAGCAGCTTGCAGGGACAGGGCTACACTGAAGCTTTCTTT	CASSLQGQGYTEAFF